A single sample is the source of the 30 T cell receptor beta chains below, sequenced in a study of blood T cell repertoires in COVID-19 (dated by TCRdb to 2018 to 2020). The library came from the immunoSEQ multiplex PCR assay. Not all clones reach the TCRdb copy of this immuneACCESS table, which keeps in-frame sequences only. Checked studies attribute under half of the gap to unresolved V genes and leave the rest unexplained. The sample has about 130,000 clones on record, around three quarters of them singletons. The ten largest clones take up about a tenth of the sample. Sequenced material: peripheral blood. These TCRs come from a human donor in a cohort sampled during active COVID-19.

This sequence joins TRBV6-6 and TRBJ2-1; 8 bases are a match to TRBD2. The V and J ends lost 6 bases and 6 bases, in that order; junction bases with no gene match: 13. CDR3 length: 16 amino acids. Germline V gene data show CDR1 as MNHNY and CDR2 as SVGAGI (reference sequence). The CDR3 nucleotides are TGTGCCAGCAGCCCCCCGCGGGGCGGGGGGTTCAATGAGCAGTTCTTC. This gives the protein CASSPPRGGGFNEQFF.

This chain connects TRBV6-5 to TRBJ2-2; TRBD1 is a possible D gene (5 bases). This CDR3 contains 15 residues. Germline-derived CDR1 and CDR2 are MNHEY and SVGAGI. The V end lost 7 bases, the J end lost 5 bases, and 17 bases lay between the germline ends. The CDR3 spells CASMGQARWTGELFF. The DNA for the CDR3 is TGTGCCAGCATGGGGCAGGCCCGGTGGACCGGGGAGCTGTTTTTT.

The CDR3 coding sequence is TGTGCCAGCAGCAAAGGTCGGGACAGGGATAACTCTGGGGCCAACGTCCTGACTTTC. Translating gives CASSKGRDRDNSGANVLTF. The chain carries TRBV21-1 and TRBJ2-6; the D segment call TRBD1 is taken from the table without a DNA check. TRBV21-1 is annotated as a pseudogene. The CDR3 is made up of 19 amino acids.

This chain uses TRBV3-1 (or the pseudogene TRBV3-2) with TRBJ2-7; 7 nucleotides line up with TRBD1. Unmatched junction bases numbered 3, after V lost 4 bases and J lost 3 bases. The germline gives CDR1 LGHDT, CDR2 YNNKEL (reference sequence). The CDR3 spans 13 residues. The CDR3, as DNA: TGTGCCAGCAGCCCGGGACAGAGCTACGAGCAGTACTTC. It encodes CASSPGQSYEQYF.

The CDR3 sequence: CASSLDPQGDYGYTF. DNA of the CDR3: TGTGCCAGCAGCCTTGATCCACAGGGTGACTATGGCTACACCTTC. This chain joins TRBV5-4 and TRBJ1-2; D possibly corresponds to TRBD1 (6 bases). Trimming cost V 4 bases and J 3 bases, with 16 bases left between them. CDR3 size: 15 residues. Germline values: CDR1 SGHNT, CDR2 YYREEE (reference sequence).

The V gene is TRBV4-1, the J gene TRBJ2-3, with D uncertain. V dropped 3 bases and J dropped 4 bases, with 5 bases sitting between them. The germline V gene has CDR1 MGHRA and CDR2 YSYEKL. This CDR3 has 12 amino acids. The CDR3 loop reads CASSQAADTQYF. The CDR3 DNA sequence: TGCGCCAGCAGCCAGGCAGCAGATACGCAGTATTTT.

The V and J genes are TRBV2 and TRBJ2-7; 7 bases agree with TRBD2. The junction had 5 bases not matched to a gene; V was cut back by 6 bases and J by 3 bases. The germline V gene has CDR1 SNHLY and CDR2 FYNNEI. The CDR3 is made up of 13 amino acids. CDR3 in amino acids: CASRGGVVYEQYF. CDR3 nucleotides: TGTGCCAGCAGGGGGGGGGTAGTCTACGAGCAGTACTTC.

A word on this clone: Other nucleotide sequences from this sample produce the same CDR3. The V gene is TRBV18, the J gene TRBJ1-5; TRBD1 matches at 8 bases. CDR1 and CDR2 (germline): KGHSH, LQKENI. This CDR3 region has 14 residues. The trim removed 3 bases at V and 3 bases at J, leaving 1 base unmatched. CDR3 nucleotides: TGTGCCAGCTCACCGGACAGGGACAATCAGCCCCAGCATTTT. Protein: CASSPDRDNQPQHF.

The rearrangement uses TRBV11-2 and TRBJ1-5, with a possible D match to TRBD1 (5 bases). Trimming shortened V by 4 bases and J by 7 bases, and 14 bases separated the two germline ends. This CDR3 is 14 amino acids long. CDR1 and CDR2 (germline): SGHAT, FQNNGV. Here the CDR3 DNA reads TGTGCCAGCAGCTCCACGGAGGGGTCCCAGCCCCAGCATTTT. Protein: CASSSTEGSQPQHF.

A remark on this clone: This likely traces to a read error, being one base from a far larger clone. The CDR3 DNA follows: TGTGCCAGCAGCTTATCGGGGAACACTGAAGCTTTCTTT. Protein sequence: CASSLSGNTEAFF. The chain couples TRBV7-6 to TRBJ1-1; D not certain. This CDR3 is built from 13 residues. In germline, CDR1 is SGHVS, CDR2 FNYEAQ. V lost 2 bases to trimming and J lost 1 base, with 5 bases between them. The entire variable domain, with the rest obtained from reference TRBV7-6 and TRBJ1-1, is as follows: GAGVSQSPRYKVTKRGQDVALRCDPISGHVSLYWYRQALGQGPEFLTYFNYEAQQDKSGLPNDRFSAERPEGSISTLTIQRTEQRDSAMYRCASSLSGNTEAFFGQGTRLTVV.

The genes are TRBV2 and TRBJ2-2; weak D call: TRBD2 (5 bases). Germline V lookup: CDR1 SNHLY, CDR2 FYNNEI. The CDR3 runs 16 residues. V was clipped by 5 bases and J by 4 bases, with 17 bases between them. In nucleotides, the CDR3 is TGTGCCAGCAGTCTCCGGTTTTTCGGGGTCACCGGGGAGCTGTTTTTT. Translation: CASSLRFFGVTGELFF.

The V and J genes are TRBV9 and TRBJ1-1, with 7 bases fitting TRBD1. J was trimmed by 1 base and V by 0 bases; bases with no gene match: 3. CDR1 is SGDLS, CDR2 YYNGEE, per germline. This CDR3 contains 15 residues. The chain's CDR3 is CASSVGGQPNTEAFF. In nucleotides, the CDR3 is TGTGCCAGCAGCGTAGGGGGACAGCCGAACACTGAAGCTTTCTTT.

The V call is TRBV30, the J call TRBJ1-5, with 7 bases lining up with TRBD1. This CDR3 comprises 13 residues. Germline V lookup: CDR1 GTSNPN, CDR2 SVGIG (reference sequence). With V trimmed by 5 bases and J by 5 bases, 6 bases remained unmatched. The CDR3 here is CAWDTRGDQPQHF. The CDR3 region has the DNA TGTGCCTGGGACACCAGGGGGGATCAGCCCCAGCATTTT.

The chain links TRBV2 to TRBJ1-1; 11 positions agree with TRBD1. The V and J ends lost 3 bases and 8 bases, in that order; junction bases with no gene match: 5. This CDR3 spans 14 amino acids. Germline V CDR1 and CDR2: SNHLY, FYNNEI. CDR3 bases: TGTGCCAGCAGTGAGGGGGACAGGGGGGACGAAGCTTTCTTT. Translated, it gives CASSEGDRGDEAFF.

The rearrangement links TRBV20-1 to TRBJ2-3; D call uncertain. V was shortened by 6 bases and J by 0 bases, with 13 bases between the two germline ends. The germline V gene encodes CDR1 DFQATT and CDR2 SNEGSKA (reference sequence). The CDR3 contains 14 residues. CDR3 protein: CSASWATSTDTQYF. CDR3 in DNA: TGCAGTGCGAGTTGGGCTACCAGCACAGATACGCAGTATTTT.

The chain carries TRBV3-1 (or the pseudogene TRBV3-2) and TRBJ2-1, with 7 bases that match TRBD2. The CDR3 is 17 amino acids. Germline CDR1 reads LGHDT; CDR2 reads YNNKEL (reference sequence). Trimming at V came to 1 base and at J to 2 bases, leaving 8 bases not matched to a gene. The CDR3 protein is CASSQALRGVPYNEQFF. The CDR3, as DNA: TGTGCCAGCAGCCAAGCCCTTCGGGGGGTTCCCTACAATGAGCAGTTCTTC.

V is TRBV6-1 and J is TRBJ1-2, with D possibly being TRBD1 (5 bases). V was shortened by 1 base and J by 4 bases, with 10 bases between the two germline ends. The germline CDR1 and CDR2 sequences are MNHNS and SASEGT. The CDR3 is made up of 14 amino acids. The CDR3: CASSEDRSGYGYTF. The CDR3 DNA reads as TGTGCCAGCAGTGAAGACAGGTCGGGCTATGGCTACACCTTC.

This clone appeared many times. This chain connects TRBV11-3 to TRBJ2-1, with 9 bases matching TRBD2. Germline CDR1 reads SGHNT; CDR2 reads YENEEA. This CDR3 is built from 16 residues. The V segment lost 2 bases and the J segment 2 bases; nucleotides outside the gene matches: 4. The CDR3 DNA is TGTGCCAGCAGCTTATTGGGCGGGGGGGCCTACAATGAGCAGTTCTTC. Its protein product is CASSLLGGGAYNEQFF.

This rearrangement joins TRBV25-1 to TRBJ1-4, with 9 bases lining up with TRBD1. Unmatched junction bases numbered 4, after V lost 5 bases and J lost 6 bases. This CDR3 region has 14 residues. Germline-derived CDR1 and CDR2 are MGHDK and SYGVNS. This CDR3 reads CASSYRDRDEKLFF. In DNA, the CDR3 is TGTGCCAGCAGTTACCGGGACAGGGATGAAAAACTGTTTTTT.

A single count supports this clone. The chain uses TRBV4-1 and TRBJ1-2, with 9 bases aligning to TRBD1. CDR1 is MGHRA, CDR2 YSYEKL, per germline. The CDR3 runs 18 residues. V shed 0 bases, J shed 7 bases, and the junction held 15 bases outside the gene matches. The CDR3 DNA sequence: TGCGCCAGCAGCCAAGACCCTCGCCCCGGGACAGGGAAGGGTGGCTACACCTTC. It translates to CASSQDPRPGTGKGGYTF.

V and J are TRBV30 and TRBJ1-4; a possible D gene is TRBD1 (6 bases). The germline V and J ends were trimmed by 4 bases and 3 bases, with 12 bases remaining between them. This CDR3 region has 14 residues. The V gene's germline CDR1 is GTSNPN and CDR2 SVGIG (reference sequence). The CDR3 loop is CAWTKGGSNEKLFF. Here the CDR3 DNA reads TGTGCCTGGACCAAGGGGGGGTCTAATGAAAAACTGTTTTTT.

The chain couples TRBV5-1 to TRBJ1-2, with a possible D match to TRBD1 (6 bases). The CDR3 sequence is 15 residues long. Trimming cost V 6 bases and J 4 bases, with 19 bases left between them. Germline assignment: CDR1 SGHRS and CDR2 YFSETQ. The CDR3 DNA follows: TGCGCCAGCAAATACCCGGCAGGGGCCGGCTATGGCTACACCTTC. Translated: CASKYPAGAGYGYTF.

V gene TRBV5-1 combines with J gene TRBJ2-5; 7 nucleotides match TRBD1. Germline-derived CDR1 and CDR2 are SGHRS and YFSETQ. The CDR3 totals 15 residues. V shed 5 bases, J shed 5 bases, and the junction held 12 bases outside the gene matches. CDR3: CASSRDTGDGETQYF. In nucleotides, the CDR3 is TGCGCCAGCAGTCGGGACACAGGGGACGGGGAGACCCAGTACTTC. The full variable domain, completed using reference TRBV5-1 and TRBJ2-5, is KAGVTQTPRYLIKTRGQQVTLSCSPISGHRSVSWYQQTPGQGLQFLFEYFSETQRNKGNFPGRFSGRQFSNSRSEMNVSTLELGDSALYLCASSRDTGDGETQYFGPGTRLLVL.

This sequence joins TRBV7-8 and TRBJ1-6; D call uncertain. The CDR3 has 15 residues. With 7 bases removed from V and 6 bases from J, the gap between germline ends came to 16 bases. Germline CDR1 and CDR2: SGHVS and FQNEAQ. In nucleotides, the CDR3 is TGTGCCAGCACCATAGATACCGGTTTTAATTCACCCCTCCACTTT. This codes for CASTIDTGFNSPLHF. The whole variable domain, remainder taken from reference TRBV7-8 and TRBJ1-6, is GAGVSQSPRYKVAKRGQDVALRCDPISGHVSLFWYQQALGQGPEFLTYFQNEAQLDKSGLPSDRFFAERPEGSVSTLKIQRTQQEDSAVYLCASTIDTGFNSPLHFGNGTRLTVT.

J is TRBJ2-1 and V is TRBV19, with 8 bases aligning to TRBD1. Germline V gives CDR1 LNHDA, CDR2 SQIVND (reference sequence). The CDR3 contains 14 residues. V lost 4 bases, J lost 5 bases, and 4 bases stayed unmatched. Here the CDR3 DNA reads TGTGCCAGTAGTAGGAGACAGGGGAACAATGAGCAGTTCTTC. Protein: CASSRRQGNNEQFF.

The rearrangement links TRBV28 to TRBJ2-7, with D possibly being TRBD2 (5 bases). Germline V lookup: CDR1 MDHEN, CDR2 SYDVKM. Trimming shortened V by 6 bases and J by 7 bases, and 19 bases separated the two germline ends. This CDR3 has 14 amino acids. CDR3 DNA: TGTGCCAGCAGGCGAAGGGAAGCGGCTTGGGAGCAGTACTTC. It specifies CASRRREAAWEQYF.

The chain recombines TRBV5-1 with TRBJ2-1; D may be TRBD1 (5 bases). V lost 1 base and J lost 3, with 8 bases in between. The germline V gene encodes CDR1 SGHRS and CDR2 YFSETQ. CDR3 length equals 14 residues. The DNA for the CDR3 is TGCGCCAGCAGCTTGTCTAGGGGCTACAATGAGCAGTTCTTC. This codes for CASSLSRGYNEQFF.

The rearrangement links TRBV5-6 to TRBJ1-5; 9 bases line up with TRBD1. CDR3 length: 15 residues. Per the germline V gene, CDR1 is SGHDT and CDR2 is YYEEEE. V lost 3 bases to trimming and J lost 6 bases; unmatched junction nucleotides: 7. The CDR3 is CASSWGTGLSQPQHF. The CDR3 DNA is TGTGCCAGCAGCTGGGGGACAGGGTTAAGTCAGCCCCAGCATTTT. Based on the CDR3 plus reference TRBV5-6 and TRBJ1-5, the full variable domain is DAGVTQSPTHLIKTRGQQVTLRCSPKSGHDTVSWYQQALGQGPQFIFQYYEEEERQRGNFPDRFSGHQFPNYSSELNVNALLLGDSALYLCASSWGTGLSQPQHFGDGTRLSIL.

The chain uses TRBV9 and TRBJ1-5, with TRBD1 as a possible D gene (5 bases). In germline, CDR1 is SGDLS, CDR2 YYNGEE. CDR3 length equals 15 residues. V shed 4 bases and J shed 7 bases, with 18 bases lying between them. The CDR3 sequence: CASSSTGASGQPQHF. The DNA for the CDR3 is TGTGCCAGCAGCTCCACAGGAGCCTCCGGGCAGCCCCAGCATTTT.

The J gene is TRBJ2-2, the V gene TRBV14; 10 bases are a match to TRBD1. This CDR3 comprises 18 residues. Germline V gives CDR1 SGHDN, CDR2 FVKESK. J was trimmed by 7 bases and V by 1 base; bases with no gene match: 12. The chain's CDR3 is CASSQGAGDRGLGGELFF. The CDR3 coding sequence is TGTGCCAGCAGCCAAGGAGCCGGAGACAGGGGGCTAGGCGGGGAGCTGTTTTTT.